A single sample gave rise to the 17 T cell receptor beta chains below, sequenced in a study of T cell repertoires in cytomegalovirus infection. TCRdb ran MiXCR on the reads and lists one entry per CDR3 protein. The top ten clones hold about 25% of a sample with 170,000 or so distinct CDR3 sequences, 17% of them seen once. Sequencing input: CD8+ T cells from PBMCs. The source is a human donor in good health (CMV status not recorded). Some clones in this sample may be carry-over from other donors' samples.

J is TRBJ2-3 and V is TRBV7-6; the D is unclear. CDR1 SGHVS and CDR2 FNYEAQ come from the germline V gene. Between the trimmed V and J ends, which lost 4 bases and 2 bases, there was a span of 10 bases. The CDR3 consists of 14 residues. The CDR3 is CASSSSKNTDTQYF. CDR3 DNA: TGTGCCAGCAGCTCCAGTAAGAACACAGATACGCAGTATTTT.

This chain uses TRBV7-2 with TRBJ1-5; D gene ambiguous. The germline V and J ends were trimmed by 2 bases and 7 bases, with 9 bases remaining between them. The CDR3 covers 13 residues. Germline V gene data show CDR1 as SGHTA and CDR2 as FQGNSA. The CDR3: CASSLWGGQPQHF. DNA of the CDR3: TGTGCCAGCAGCTTATGGGGAGGCCAGCCCCAGCATTTT.

This clonotype was detected only a few times. This sequence joins TRBV6-2 or TRBV6-3 and TRBJ1-4, with D hard to call. Between the trimmed V and J ends, which lost 4 bases and 8 bases, there was a span of 14 bases. CDR1 is MNHEY and CDR2 is SVGEGT in the germline V gene. The CDR3 loop spans 14 amino acids. The CDR3 sequence is CASSSGINSEKLFF. CDR3 sequence (DNA): TGTGCCAGCAGTTCCGGGATCAACAGCGAAAAACTGTTTTTT.

This clonotype occurred a few times. This chain links TRBV7-9 with TRBJ2-4; D possibly corresponds to TRBD2 (6 bases). Looked up from germline, CDR1 is SEHNR and CDR2 is FQNEAQ (reference sequence). There are 15 residues in the CDR3. V was shortened by 5 bases and J by 1 base, with 12 bases between the two germline ends. The CDR3 protein is CASSPPGVAKNIQYF. For the CDR3, the DNA is TGTGCCAGCAGCCCCCCGGGGGTCGCCAAAAACATTCAGTACTTC.

The chain is built from TRBV27 and TRBJ2-3, with D perhaps matching TRBD2 (7 bases). The CDR3 sequence is 19 residues long. The germline CDR1 and CDR2 sequences are MNHEY and SMNVEV (reference sequence). Deletions cut 7 bases from V and 4 bases from J, with 30 bases between. The CDR3 sequence: CASTSSSGGARRFADTQYF. The CDR3 bases are TGTGCCAGCACCTCTTCCTCTGGGGGGGCTCGGCGATTTGCAGATACGCAGTATTTT.

V is TRBV12-5 and J is TRBJ1-2, with D tentatively TRBD1 (5 bases). The CDR3 contains 13 residues. CDR1 and CDR2 (germline): LGHNT, FRNRAP. The germline V and J ends were trimmed by 7 bases and 4 bases, with 13 bases remaining between them. The DNA of the CDR3 is TGTGCTAGTGCCCTGCCAGGGACCTATGGCTACACCTTC. Residues: CASALPGTYGYTF.

This clonotype was seen a handful of times. The gene calls are TRBV30 and TRBJ1-5, with no clear D. Germline V gives CDR1 GTSNPN, CDR2 SVGIG (reference sequence). The CDR3 totals 17 residues. V lost 0 bases to trimming and J lost 0 bases, with 15 bases between them. In DNA form, the CDR3 reads TGTGCCTGGAGTGTAAGGAGGGCTGGAAATAGCAATCAGCCCCAGCATTTT. It translates to CAWSVRRAGNSNQPQHF.

This sequence joins TRBV28 and TRBJ1-3; D ambiguous. V was trimmed by 5 bases and J by 2 bases, leaving 16 bases between them. The CDR3 is 16 amino acids. In germline, CDR1 is MDHEN, CDR2 SYDVKM. In DNA form, the CDR3 reads TGTGCCAGCAGTCCAAACGTGCTAGGTCCTGGAAACACCATATATTTT. This encodes CASSPNVLGPGNTIYF.

This clonotype turned up a few times. This chain joins TRBV20-1 and TRBJ1-5; 7 bases fit TRBD1. From germline, CDR1 is DFQATT and CDR2 SNEGSKA (reference sequence). This CDR3 has 15 amino acids. The V and J ends lost 7 bases and 0 bases, in that order; junction bases with no gene match: 9. CDR3 sequence reads: CSVPDRMYSNQPQHF. The CDR3 DNA sequence: TGCAGTGTCCCGGACAGGATGTATAGCAATCAGCCCCAGCATTTT.

This clonotype came up a few times. V is TRBV7-9 and J is TRBJ2-7; no clear D gene. Trimming took off 5 bases at V and 6 bases at J, with 23 bases between the two ends. Germline values: CDR1 SEHNR, CDR2 FQNEAQ (reference sequence). This CDR3 is built from 16 residues. The CDR3 sequence is CASSPPVGRADIEQYF. CDR3 nucleotide sequence: TGTGCCAGCAGCCCCCCCGTGGGTAGGGCGGATATCGAGCAGTACTTC.

The genes are TRBV5-6 and TRBJ1-1, with a weak D call TRBD1 (5 bases). The V gene lost 3 bases and the J gene lost 1 base, with 10 bases spanning the gap. This CDR3 is built from 14 residues. Germline CDR1 and CDR2: SGHDT and YYEEEE. The CDR3 spells CASSSRDWNTEAFF. The DNA for the CDR3 is TGTGCCAGCAGCTCCCGGGACTGGAACACTGAAGCTTTCTTT.

In its sample, this clonotype was seen a few times. The rearrangement links TRBV20-1 to TRBJ2-2, with 8 bases that match TRBD2. V was pared by 5 bases and J by 2 bases, with 7 bases of the junction left unmatched. The CDR3 runs 15 residues. Germline CDR1 reads DFQATT; CDR2 reads SNEGSKA (reference sequence). The CDR3 here is CSAGGGTVNTGELFF. The CDR3 nucleotides read TGCAGTGCTGGCGGGGGGACCGTTAACACCGGGGAGCTGTTTTTT.

This clonotype was counted a few times. The rearrangement uses TRBV6-6 and TRBJ1-1; TRBD1 aligns across 9 bases. Trimming at V came to 5 bases and at J to 6 bases, leaving 16 bases not matched to a gene. Looked up from germline, CDR1 is MNHNY and CDR2 is SVGAGI (reference sequence). The CDR3 runs 17 residues. Here the CDR3 reads CASSPPRFGTGPSEAFF. For the CDR3, the DNA is TGTGCCAGCAGTCCCCCTAGGTTCGGGACAGGGCCGTCTGAAGCTTTCTTT.

This clonotype was recorded many times. The chain has TRBV28 and TRBJ2-1; 7 bases fit TRBD1. The CDR3 is made up of 17 amino acids. Trimming removed 5 bases from V and 2 bases from J; junction bases left unmatched: 12. The germline V gene encodes CDR1 MDHEN and CDR2 SYDVKM. CDR3: CASSVNYRGNTYNEQFF. The CDR3 DNA reads as TGTGCCAGCAGTGTTAACTACAGGGGCAATACCTACAATGAGCAGTTCTTC.

As concerns this clonotype: At one end, the junction sequence differs from germline, possibly due to a read error. The chain joins TRBV6-5 to TRBJ2-4; possible D gene TRBD1, 5 bases. Germline V CDR1 and CDR2: MNHEY, SVGAGI. This CDR3 spans 13 amino acids. CDR3 bases: TGTGCCAGCAGCGACAGTGTCTTAAACAGTCAGTACTTC. Translated: CASSDSVLNSQYF.

This clonotype was found a few times. The chain couples TRBV4-3 to TRBJ1-6; tentatively, D is TRBD1 (6 bases). The CDR3 runs to 15 residues. The V and J ends lost 8 bases and 0 bases respectively, with 11 bases between them. Germline CDR1 and CDR2: LGHNA and YSLEER. CDR3 residues: CASRQASSYNSPLHF. The CDR3 bases are TGCGCCAGCCGACAGGCAAGCTCCTATAATTCACCCCTCCACTTT.

V usage is TRBV5-5 and J usage is TRBJ2-2; D perhaps matches TRBD2 (6 bases). Germline V gene lookup returns CDR1 SGHKS and CDR2 YYEKEE (reference sequence). This CDR3 region has 13 residues. V lost 0 bases and J lost 7, with 7 bases in between. Here the CDR3 DNA reads TGTGCCAGCAGCTTGGGACTAGTCGGGGAGCTGTTTTTT. Protein: CASSLGLVGELFF.